A single sample is the source of the 9 T cell receptor beta chains below, sequenced in a study of T cells after yellow fever vaccination. Via MiXCR, TCRdb re-called the 5' RACE reads, giving one row per CDR3 protein. Here the sample spans about 69,000 distinct CDR3 sequences, under 6.5% being singletons. The sample in question was CD4+ T cells sorted from PBMCs, obtained more than 14 days after the first yellow fever vaccination. Every receptor here comes from a man between 18 and 35 years old who received the YFV17D yellow fever vaccine.

This clonotype was found many times. V gene TRBV7-2 combines with J gene TRBJ2-2; possibly TRBD1 or TRBD2 for D (6 bases each). Trimming cost V 1 base and J 5 bases, with 14 bases left between them. Per germline, CDR1 SGHTA and CDR2 FQGNSA. The CDR3 runs to 16 residues. The CDR3 DNA sequence: TGTGCCAGCAGCTTAGTGTCGGGGGCAGGGACCGGGGAGCTGTTTTTT. Its protein is CASSLVSGAGTGELFF.

In its sample, this clonotype was seen many times. This chain connects TRBV12-3 or TRBV12-4 to TRBJ2-4; the D gene could be TRBD1 or TRBD2 (6 bases each). V was clipped by 7 bases and J by 3 bases, with 13 bases between them. The CDR3 sequence is 14 residues long. CDR3 protein: CASTKGGVKNIQYF. The CDR3 nucleotides read TGTGCCAGCACCAAGGGGGGCGTCAAAAACATTCAGTACTTC.

This clonotype has ten or more counts. The V call is TRBV7-2, the J call TRBJ2-3, with TRBD1 matching over 7 bases. CDR3 length equals 14 residues. From germline, CDR1 is SGHTA and CDR2 FQGNSA. Trimming at V came to 2 bases and at J to 3 bases, leaving 2 bases not matched to a gene. CDR3 amino acids: CASSLSGQTDTQYF. The CDR3 coding sequence is TGTGCCAGCAGCTTATCGGGACAGACAGATACGCAGTATTTT.

This clonotype came up many times. The V and J genes are TRBV7-2 and TRBJ2-2; perhaps D is TRBD1 or TRBD2 (5 bases each). The length of the CDR3 is 15 residues. Trimming left V 2 bases short and J 6 bases short, with 13 bases between. Germline CDR1 and CDR2: SGHTA and FQGNSA. The CDR3 DNA sequence: TGTGCCAGCAGCTTAAGGACTCCGGGACCCGGGGAGCTGTTTTTT. It translates to CASSLRTPGPGELFF.

This clonotype was seen many times. The chain joins TRBV30 to TRBJ1-1; D is unclear. Germline V gene data show CDR1 as GTSNPN and CDR2 as SVGIG (reference sequence). V was shortened by 0 bases and J by 5 bases, with 4 bases between the two germline ends. The CDR3 is 11 amino acids. The DNA of the CDR3 is TGTGCCTGGAGTGTAGATACTGAAGCTTTCTTT. Protein sequence: CAWSVDTEAFF.

This clonotype has ten or more counts. The chain has TRBV28 and TRBJ2-2; 10 positions agree with TRBD1. In germline, CDR1 is MDHEN, CDR2 SYDVKM. CDR3 length equals 16 residues. The V gene end was trimmed by 4 bases and the J gene end by 6 bases; junction bases not matched to a gene: 8. The DNA of the CDR3 is TGTGCCAGCAGTTGGGGAAGGGGACAGGGGCCCGGGGAGCTGTTTTTT. Translation gives CASSWGRGQGPGELFF.

This clonotype was seen ten or more times. The chain links TRBV7-9 to TRBJ2-1; 10 bases match TRBD1. The CDR3 runs to 15 residues. CDR1 and CDR2 (germline): SEHNR, FQNEAQ (reference sequence). The V and J ends lost 5 bases and 6 bases, in that order; junction bases with no gene match: 7. DNA for the CDR3: TGTGCCAGCAGCCGGACAGGGGGGCCGGGCAATGAGCAGTTCTTC. Its translation: CASSRTGGPGNEQFF.

This clonotype was observed at least ten times. Here the CDR3 DNA reads TGTGCCAGCGAGGGGGGGAGAGCACCCCTCCACTTT. Encoded protein: CASEGGRAPLHF. The chain couples TRBV2 to TRBJ1-6, with D tentatively TRBD1 (6 bases). V lost 8 bases, J lost 11 bases, and 13 bases lay in between. Germline CDR1 is SNHLY and CDR2 is FYNNEI. CDR3 size: 12 residues.

This clonotype was recorded at least ten times. V is TRBV5-5 and J is TRBJ1-2; tentatively, D is TRBD1 (6 bases). CDR3 length: 13 residues. V lost 4 bases to trimming and J lost 6 bases, with 13 bases between them. The V gene's germline CDR1 is SGHKS and CDR2 YYEKEE (reference sequence). CDR3 DNA sequence: TGTGCCAGCAGCCGGGGGGGCAGGGATGGCTACACCTTC. Translated, it gives CASSRGGRDGYTF.